This is a list of T cell receptor beta chains from one sample in a study of OX40 agonist ivuxolimab in advanced cancers. Libraries were prepared by immunoSEQ multiplex PCR; TCRdb keeps only in-frame clonotypes and omits some of them. The profile covers around 50,000 clones, with roughly 90% appearing a single time and 0.5% to 0.65% taken by the ten largest. The sample here was CD4+ or CD8+ T cells sorted from blood, taken in a trial of the OX40 agonist ivuxolimab. Receptors were obtained from an adult with an advanced solid tumor such as melanoma, head and neck, liver or kidney cancer. The CDR3 runs from the conserved cysteine through the conserved F or W. Fields, in order: V gene, clone size, D gene, J gene, CDR3 protein, CDR3 DNA. A D gene is named only where the DNA matches it firmly. Expanded clones are given a class, and other clones once, few, many or no size at all.

TRBV14	-	-	TRBJ2-2	CASSQTPTWAGNTGELFF	TGTGCCAGCAGCCAGACCCCGACTTGGGCGGGGAACACCGGGGAGCTGTTTTTT
TRBV5-6	-	-	TRBJ2-7	CASGGPDSSYEQYF	TGTGCCAGCGGGGGGCCCGACAGCTCCTACGAGCAGTACTTC
TRBV11-2	-	-	TRBJ2-5	CASSLANSGQETQYF	TGTGCCAGCAGCTTAGCAAATAGCGGTCAAGAGACCCAGTACTTC
TRBV9	-	-	TRBJ2-5	CASSRPGDWETQYF	TGTGCCAGCAGCAGACCGGGAGATTGGGAGACCCAGTACTTC
TRBV28	-	-	TRBJ2-7	CASSLLTGRREQYF	TGTGCCAGCAGCCTCCTGACAGGTCGGCGGGAGCAGTACTTC
TRBV6-5	-	-	TRBJ1-2	CASRRVWGDGYTF	TGTGCCAGCAGGAGGGTGTGGGGGGATGGCTACACCTTC
TRBV2	-	TRBD1	TRBJ1-2	CASDETGGDYGYTF	TGTGCCAGCGATGAGACAGGGGGCGACTATGGCTACACCTTC
TRBV25-1	few	-	TRBJ2-7	CASSGGTSLYEQYF	TGTGCCAGCAGTGGGGGGACAAGCCTCTACGAGCAGTACTTC
TRBV2	once	-	TRBJ1-1	CASRRGAGTEAFF	TGTGCCAGCAGGAGGGGGGCGGGCACTGAAGCTTTCTTT
TRBV5-1	-	TRBD1	TRBJ1-1	CASSVRQGAGEAFF	TGCGCCAGCAGCGTCCGACAGGGGGCGGGTGAAGCTTTCTTT
TRBV18	-	-	TRBJ1-1	CASSPLPQDPNTEAFF	TGTGCCAGCTCACCACTTCCTCAGGACCCGAACACTGAAGCTTTCTTT
TRBV5-4	few	TRBD1	TRBJ1-2	CASRPGAGGYGYTF	TGTGCCAGCAGGCCTGGGGCAGGGGGCTATGGCTACACCTTC
TRBV29-1	-	TRBD1	TRBJ2-4	CSVSTGGINIQYF	TGCAGCGTCTCGACAGGGGGCATAAACATTCAGTACTTC
TRBV11-2	-	-	TRBJ1-4	CASSTRTDATNEKLFF	TGTGCCAGCAGCACCCGGACCGATGCAACTAATGAAAAACTGTTTTTT